This T cell receptor (beta chain) was profiled in a study of cytomegalovirus exposure and HLA in healthy donors. This CDR3 is built from 13 residues. Between the trimmed V and J ends, which lost 2 bases and 3 bases, there was a span of 8 bases. Per the germline V gene, CDR1 is MNHEY and CDR2 is SMNVEV (reference sequence). A multiplex PCR was run with 60 Vbeta primers and 13 Jbeta primers. Some clones are missing from TCRdb's copy, which holds only in-frame ones; the method was immunoSEQ multiplex PCR. The repertoire holds around 210,000 clones, with around 75% as singletons. The material sequenced was PBMCs. This TCR was sampled from a male donor in good health and CMV-seropositive. The chain carries TRBV27 and TRBJ2-7; D is unresolved. The CDR3 nucleotides are TGTGCCAGCAGTTTAGCGGCGGACTACGAGCAGTACTTC. It codes for CASSLAADYEQYF.